One T cell receptor beta chain is described in this entry. What this receptor recognizes is not known. There are no base qualities to consult, and no much larger clone falls within one base. Collaborating institutions collected whole blood in K2EDTA tubes following their own protocols. Collaborator samples were shipped for TCRbeta analysis as frozen whole blood, isolated PBMCs, or DNA extracted from either sample type. This sample stems from a study of blood T cell repertoires in COVID-19 (TCRdb year 2020). About the investigation overall: The collaborator samples originated in the United States, Italy and Spain and spanned the acute and convalescent phases of COVID-19. Subjects who had been exposed to COVID-19, were actively infected with it, or had recovered from it provided the deeply sampled blood TCRbeta repertoires that made up the dataset. Nearly every sample came with metadata listing a de-identified subject ID, COVID-19 status, age in years and sex. Samples were obtained from the ongoing ImmuneRACE study (first 160 participants) and from about 1,300 subjects provided by 6 global collaborators. The material from the prospective study consisted of cDNA or gDNA derived from T cells, B-cell-depleted T cells, or PBMCs. The repertoires were made available in a free public database intended to serve as a resource for research on the immune response to SARS-CoV-2. Where available, HLA class I and class II types were taken from metadata supplied by the sample provider and were not determined by assay-based typing. Overall study outcomes, separate from this receptor: How much clinical and demographic metadata was included differed by source and by participant, and the metadata was provided uncurated.

The CDR3 sequence holds 14 residues, the cysteine and phenylalanine included. Just the 42-base CDR3 DNA is kept, in frame starting at base 1. CDR1 is given as KGHSH and CDR2 as LQKENI, both from the germline V gene. Unmatched junction bases come to 10, with V trimmed by 4 bases and J by 10 bases. TCRbeta CDR3 regions were amplified from genomic DNA by means of the immunoSEQ Assay, a bias-controlled multiplex PCR. The source study handled its data this way. Within the assay, amplification of reference gene primers was used to estimate how many nucleated cells each sample contained. To quantify the absolute abundance of each unique TCRbeta CDR3 rearrangement, sequence reads were collapsed and filtered. For each sample, productive Simpson clonality was calculated as the square root of Simpson's diversity index across productive rearrangements. TCRdb retrieved this table from immuneACCESS and kept in-frame rearrangements only. Not all clones are present; in checked studies, unresolved V genes account for under half, and no reason is known for the remainder. The DNA gave D and trimming, while V, J and clone size come from that table. A total of some 240,000 clones appear in this sample, around three quarters of them only once. 7% to 8.5% of the sample goes to the ten largest clones.

This sequence uses TRBV18 and TRBJ1-2; 9 of the junction bases match TRBD1. The clonotype comes from a woman between 65 and 79 years old with acute or convalescent COVID-19. The material sequenced was peripheral blood. The DNA sequence is given as TGTGCCAGCTCACTTGCCGGGACAGGGTCTGACTACACCTTC. This sequence encodes CASSLAGTGSDYTF.